This is a list of T cell receptor beta chains from one sample in a study of blood T cell repertoires in COVID-19. Repertoires were generated with immunoSEQ multiplex PCR, while TCRdb's copy carries only in-frame clones and drops some. Here the sample spans roughly 170,000 clones, approximately 84% being singletons. The sample taken for sequencing was peripheral blood. These receptors all come from a human donor in a cohort sampled during active COVID-19. CDR3s include the opening cysteine and the closing phenylalanine or tryptophan. A D gene is named only where the DNA matches it firmly. Some rows mark clone size as missing; the rest say once, few, many or name a class of expanded clone.

v_call,d_call,clone_size,cdr3_aa
TRBV7-9,.,once,CASSLQGYNYGYTF
TRBV12-3/TRBV12-4,TRBD1,once,CASRRDRAEKLFF
TRBV10-1,.,.,CASSERAGNPTGYTF
TRBV19,TRBD2,.,CASSSPSGGALVVDTQYF
TRBV3-1/TRBV3-2,TRBD2,.,CASSLAGGSNEQFF
TRBV5-1,.,.,CASSLLGPSGSYEQYF
TRBV6-1,TRBD1,.,CASSWRQGEKLFF
TRBV4-1,.,.,CASSQESGDLYGYTF
TRBV20-1,.,few,CSASLDQETQYF
TRBV19,TRBD1,.,CASTDRGDTQYF
TRBV6-1,TRBD2,.,CASSALAGGHGYEQFF
TRBV6-7,TRBD1,.,CASSPGQGYKDEQYF
TRBV11-2,.,.,CASSLDMNTEAFF
TRBV10-2,TRBD1,.,CASTQMDRGLKNSPLHF
TRBV3-1/TRBV3-2,.,.,CASSQVSPEETQYF
TRBV30,TRBD1,.,CAWNTGGADGSPLHF
TRBV5-1,.,.,CASNRDTAGEQFF
TRBV15,.,.,CATSRDGRGREYGYTF
TRBV7-2,.,.,CASSLGGASNYGYTF
TRBV2,TRBD2,.,CASRGLAGGRPYEQYF
TRBV3-1/TRBV3-2,.,.,CASSQEPRGNTEAFF
TRBV11-2,TRBD2,.,CASSLEAGGLETQYF
TRBV5-6,.,few,CASSLALAGNEQFF
TRBV18,TRBD1,.,CASSLYAGTGANTGELFF
TRBV5-6,.,.,CASSLDQGESSYNEQFF
TRBV5-1,.,once,CASSLVDGEFEQYF
TRBV2,.,.,CASSTPPGNGYTF
TRBV6-2/TRBV6-3,TRBD1,.,CASSYRDSSYGYTF
TRBV5-1,TRBD1,.,CASSDGTARVRQYF
TRBV6-5,TRBD1,.,CASSPWTGRDFGYTF
TRBV29-1,TRBD1,.,CSVGGRQGNGYTF
TRBV6-5,TRBD1,.,CASRTQGARANVLTF
TRBV21-1,.,once,CASSTPTGEVTEAFF
TRBV6-6,.,.,CASSYTFSTDTQYF
TRBV5-1,TRBD1,.,CASSYRTGGVTEAFF
TRBV5-1,TRBD2,.,CASSLASGGAHNEQFF
TRBV7-8,.,.,CASSLGEQGSGNTIYF
TRBV12-3/TRBV12-4,.,.,CASGPGGGAEQYF
TRBV5-6,.,.,CASSLGQRADTQYF
TRBV11-2,.,.,CASSLGQNQPQHF
TRBV5-5,TRBD1,few,CASSPLGVGGDEKLFF
TRBV2,TRBD1,.,CASSGRGNEKLFF
TRBV5-6,TRBD1,.,CASSFRDRGQGGYTF
TRBV9,.,few,CASSVVGGDGYTF
TRBV4-1,TRBD1,few,CASSQVGGRLRDEQYF
TRBV4-1,.,.,CASSQGDSNYGYTF
TRBV5-6,TRBD2,.,CASSSGLAGADTQYF
TRBV10-1,TRBD1,few,CASSESRLGRGPVREQFF